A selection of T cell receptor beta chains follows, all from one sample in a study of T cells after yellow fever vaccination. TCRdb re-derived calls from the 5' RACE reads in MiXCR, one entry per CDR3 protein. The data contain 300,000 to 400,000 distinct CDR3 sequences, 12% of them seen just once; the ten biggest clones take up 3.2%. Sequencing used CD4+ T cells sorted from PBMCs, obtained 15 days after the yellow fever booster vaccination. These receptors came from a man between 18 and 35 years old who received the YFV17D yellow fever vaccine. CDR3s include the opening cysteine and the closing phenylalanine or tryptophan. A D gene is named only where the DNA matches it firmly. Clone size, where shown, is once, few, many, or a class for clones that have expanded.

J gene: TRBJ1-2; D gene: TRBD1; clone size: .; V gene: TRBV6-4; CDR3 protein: CASRPGTGDSYGYTF; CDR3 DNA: TGTGCCAGCAGACCCGGGACAGGGGACAGCTATGGCTACACCTTC
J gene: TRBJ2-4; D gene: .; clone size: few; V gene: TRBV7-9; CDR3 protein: CASSLTDIQYF; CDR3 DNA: TGTGCCAGCAGCTTAACTGACATTCAGTACTTC
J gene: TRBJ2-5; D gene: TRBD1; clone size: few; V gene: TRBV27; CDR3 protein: CASRQGAGETQYF; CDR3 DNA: TGTGCCAGCAGGCAGGGGGCTGGGGAGACCCAGTACTTC
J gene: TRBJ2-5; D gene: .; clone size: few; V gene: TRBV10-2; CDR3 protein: CASKPGHSQETQYF; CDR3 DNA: TGCGCCAGCAAACCTGGACACAGCCAAGAGACCCAGTACTTC
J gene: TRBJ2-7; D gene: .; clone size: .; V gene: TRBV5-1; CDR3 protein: CASSLGPDYEQYF; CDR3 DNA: TGCGCCAGCAGCTTGGGTCCGGACTACGAGCAGTACTTC
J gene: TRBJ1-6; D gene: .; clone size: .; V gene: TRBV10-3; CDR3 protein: CAISESESYNSPLHF; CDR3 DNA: TGTGCCATCAGTGAGTCGGAATCCTATAATTCACCCCTCCACTTT
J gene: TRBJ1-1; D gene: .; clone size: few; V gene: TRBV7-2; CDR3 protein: CASSLTGPPSTEAFF; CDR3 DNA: TGTGCCAGCAGCTTAACCGGGCCCCCGAGCACTGAAGCTTTCTTT
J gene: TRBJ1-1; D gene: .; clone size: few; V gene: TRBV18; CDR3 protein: CASSFDRVWTEAFF; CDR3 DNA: TGTGCCAGCTCATTCGACAGAGTTTGGACTGAAGCTTTCTTT
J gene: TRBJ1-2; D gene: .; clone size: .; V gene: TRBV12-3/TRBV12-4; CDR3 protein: CASSLMGGGYTF; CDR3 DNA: TGTGCCAGCAGTCTGATGGGGGGCGGCTACACCTTC
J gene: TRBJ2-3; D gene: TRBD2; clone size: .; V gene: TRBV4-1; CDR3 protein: CASSQDRIAGLTEITDTQYF; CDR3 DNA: TGCGCCAGCAGCCAAGATAGGATAGCGGGGTTGACCGAGATTACAGATACGCAGTATTTT
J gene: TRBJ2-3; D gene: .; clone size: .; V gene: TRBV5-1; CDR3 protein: CASSLAPRDTQYF; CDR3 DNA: TGCGCCAGCAGCTTGGCCCCGCGGGATACGCAGTATTTT